This T cell receptor beta chain was documented in a study of T cell repertoires in cytomegalovirus infection. Looked up from germline, CDR1 is DFQATT and CDR2 is SNEGSKA (reference sequence). Trimming removed 4 bases at V and 3 bases at J, with 21 bases between. This CDR3 is 16 amino acids long. TCRdb re-called the reads through MiXCR, storing one row per CDR3 protein. The table shows some 900,000 distinct CDR3 sequences, with roughly 33% occurring only once. A remark on this clonotype: The antigen is unknown.

This sample comprised cultured CD8+ T cells from PBMCs, obtained from culture after CMV antigen stimulation. This sequence was found in a human donor in good health (CMV status not recorded). Some clones in this sample may be carry-over from other donors' samples. The J gene is TRBJ1-1, the V gene TRBV20-1; no clear D gene. CDR3 DNA: TGCAGTGCTAACGCACCCGGGCGGGTAATGGACACTGAAGCTTTCTTT. Residues: CSANAPGRVMDTEAFF.